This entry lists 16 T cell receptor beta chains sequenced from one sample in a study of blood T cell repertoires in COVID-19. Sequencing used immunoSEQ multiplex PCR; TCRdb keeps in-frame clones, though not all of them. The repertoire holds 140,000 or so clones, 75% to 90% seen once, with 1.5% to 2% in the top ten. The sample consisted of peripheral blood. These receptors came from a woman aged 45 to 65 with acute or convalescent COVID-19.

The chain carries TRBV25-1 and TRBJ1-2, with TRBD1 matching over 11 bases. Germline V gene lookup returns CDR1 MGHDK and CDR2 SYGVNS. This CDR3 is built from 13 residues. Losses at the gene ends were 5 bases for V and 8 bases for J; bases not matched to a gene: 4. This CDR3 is CASSFRTGGGYTF. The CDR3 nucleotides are TGTGCCAGCAGTTTCCGGACAGGGGGCGGCTACACCTTC.

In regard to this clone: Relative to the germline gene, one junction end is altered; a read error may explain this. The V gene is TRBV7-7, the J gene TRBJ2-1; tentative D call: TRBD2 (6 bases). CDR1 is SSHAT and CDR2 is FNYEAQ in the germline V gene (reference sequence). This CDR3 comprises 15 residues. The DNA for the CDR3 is TGTGCTAGCAGCTCATCTGGAGCGGGTCCCAATGAGCAGTTCTTC. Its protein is CASSSSGAGPNEQFF.

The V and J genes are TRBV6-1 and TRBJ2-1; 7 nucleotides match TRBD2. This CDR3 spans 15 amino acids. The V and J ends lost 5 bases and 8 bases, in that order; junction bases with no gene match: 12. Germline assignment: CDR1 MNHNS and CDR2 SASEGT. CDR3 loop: CASSSVGGLFDEQFF. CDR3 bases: TGTGCCAGCAGTTCAGTGGGAGGGCTATTCGATGAGCAGTTCTTC.

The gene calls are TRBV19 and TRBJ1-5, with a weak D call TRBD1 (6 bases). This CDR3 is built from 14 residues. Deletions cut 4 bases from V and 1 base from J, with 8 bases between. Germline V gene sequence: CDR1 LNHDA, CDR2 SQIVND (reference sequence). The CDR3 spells CASSTGTSNQPQHF. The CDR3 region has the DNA TGTGCCAGTAGTACAGGGACAAGCAATCAGCCCCAGCATTTT.

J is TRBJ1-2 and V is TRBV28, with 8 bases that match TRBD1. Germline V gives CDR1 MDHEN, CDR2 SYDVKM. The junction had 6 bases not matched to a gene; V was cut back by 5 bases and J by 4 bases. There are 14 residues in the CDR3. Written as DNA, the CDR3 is TGTGCCAGCAGTGCGGAGACAGGGGCCTATGGCTACACCTTC. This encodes CASSAETGAYGYTF.

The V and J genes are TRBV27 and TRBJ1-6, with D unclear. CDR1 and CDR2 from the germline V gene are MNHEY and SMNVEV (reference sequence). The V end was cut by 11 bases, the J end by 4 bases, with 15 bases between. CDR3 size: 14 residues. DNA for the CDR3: TGTGCCTCCCGAGGGCCTGGGTATAATTCACCCCTCCACTTT. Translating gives CASRGPGYNSPLHF.

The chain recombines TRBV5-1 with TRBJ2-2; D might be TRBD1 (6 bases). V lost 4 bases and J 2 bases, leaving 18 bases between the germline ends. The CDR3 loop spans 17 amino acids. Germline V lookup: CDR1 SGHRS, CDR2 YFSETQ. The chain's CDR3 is CASSQTMTGGNTGELFF. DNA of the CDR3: TGCGCCAGCAGCCAAACCATGACAGGAGGTAACACCGGGGAGCTGTTTTTT.

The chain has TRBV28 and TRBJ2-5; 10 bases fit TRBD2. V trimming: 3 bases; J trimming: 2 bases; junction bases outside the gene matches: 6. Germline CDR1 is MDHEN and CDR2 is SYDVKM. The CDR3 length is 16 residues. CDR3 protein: CASSFYQLAGQETQYF. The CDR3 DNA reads TGTGCCAGCAGTTTCTATCAACTAGCGGGACAAGAGACCCAGTACTTC.

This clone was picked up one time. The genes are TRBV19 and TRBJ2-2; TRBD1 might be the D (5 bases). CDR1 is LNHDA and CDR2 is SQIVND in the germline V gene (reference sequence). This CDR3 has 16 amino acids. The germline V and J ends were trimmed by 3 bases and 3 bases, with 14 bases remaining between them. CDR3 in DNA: TGTGCCAGTAGTATCGGCAGGGTGGGTGACACCGGGGAGCTGTTTTTT. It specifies CASSIGRVGDTGELFF.

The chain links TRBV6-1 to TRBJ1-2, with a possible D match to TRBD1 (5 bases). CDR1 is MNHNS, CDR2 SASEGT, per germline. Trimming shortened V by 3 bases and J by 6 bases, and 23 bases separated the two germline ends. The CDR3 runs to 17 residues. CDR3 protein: CASSDPRWGRDFDGYTF. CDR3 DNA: TGTGCCAGCAGTGACCCCCGGTGGGGCAGGGATTTTGATGGCTACACCTTC.

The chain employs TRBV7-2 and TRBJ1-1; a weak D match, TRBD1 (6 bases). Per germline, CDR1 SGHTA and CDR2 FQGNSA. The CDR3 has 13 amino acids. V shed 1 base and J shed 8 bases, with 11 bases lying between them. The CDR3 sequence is CASSLVTGTEAFF. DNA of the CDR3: TGTGCCAGCAGCTTAGTCACAGGGACGGAAGCTTTCTTT. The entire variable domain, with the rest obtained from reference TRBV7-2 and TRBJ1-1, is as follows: GAGVSQSPSNKVTEKGKDVELRCDPISGHTALYWYRQSLGQGLEFLIYFQGNSAPDKSGLPSDRFSAERTGGSVSTLTIQRTQQEDSAVYLCASSLVTGTEAFFGQGTRLTVV.

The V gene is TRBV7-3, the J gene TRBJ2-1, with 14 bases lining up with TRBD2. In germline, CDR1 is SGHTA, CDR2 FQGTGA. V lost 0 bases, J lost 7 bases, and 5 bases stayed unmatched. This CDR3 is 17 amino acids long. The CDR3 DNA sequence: TGTGCCAGCAGCTTAACCCGACTAGCGGGAGGGCCAAATGAGCAGTTCTTC. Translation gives CASSLTRLAGGPNEQFF.

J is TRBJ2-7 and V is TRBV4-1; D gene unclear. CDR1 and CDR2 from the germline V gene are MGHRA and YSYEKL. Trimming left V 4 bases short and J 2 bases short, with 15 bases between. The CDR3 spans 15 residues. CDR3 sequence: CASSPSRVVAYEQYF. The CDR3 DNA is TGCGCCAGCAGCCCCTCTCGGGTGGTGGCCTACGAGCAGTACTTC.

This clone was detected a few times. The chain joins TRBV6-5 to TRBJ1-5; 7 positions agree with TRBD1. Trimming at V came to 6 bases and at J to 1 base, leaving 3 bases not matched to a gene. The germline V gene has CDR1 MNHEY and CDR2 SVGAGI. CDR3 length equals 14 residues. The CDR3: CASSPGQSNQPQHF. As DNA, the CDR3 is TGTGCCAGCAGCCCGGGACAGAGCAATCAGCCCCAGCATTTT.

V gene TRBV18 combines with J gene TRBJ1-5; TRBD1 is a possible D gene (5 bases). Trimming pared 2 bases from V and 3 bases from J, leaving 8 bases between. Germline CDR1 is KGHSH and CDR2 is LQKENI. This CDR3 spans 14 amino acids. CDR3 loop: CASSPKTDNQPQHF. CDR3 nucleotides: TGTGCCAGCTCACCAAAGACAGACAATCAGCCCCAGCATTTT.

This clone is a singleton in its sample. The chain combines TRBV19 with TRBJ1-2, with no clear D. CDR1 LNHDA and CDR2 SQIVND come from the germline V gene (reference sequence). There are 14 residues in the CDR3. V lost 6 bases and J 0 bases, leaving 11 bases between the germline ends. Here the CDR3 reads CASSRAGANYGYTF. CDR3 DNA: TGTGCCAGTAGCCGGGCGGGAGCTAACTATGGCTACACCTTC.